This entry concerns a single TCR beta chain. The CDR3 runs to 20 residues. These data originate in a study of blood T cell repertoires in COVID-19. Followed over time, Seattle patients had been enrolled while infection was active. TCRdb's copy holds only in-frame clones and misses some; the assay was immunoSEQ multiplex PCR. Of approximately 120,000 clones in the sample, around four fifths were seen once. The sequence came from an older man with COVID-19, enrolled during active disease. The chain is built from TRBV21-1 and TRBJ2-5; the table assigns TRBD2, which was not confirmed against the DNA. TRBV21-1 is annotated as a pseudogene. Source material: peripheral blood. Here the CDR3 reads CASSTPSWTSDLRGQETQYF. The CDR3 nucleotides read TGTGCCAGCAGCACCCCCTCTTGGACTAGCGACTTGAGGGGGCAAGAGACCCAGTACTTC.